These T cell receptor beta chains were read from a single sample in a study of a mutant IDH1 vaccine in newly diagnosed glioma. Their target antigens are unknown. Measured with immunoSEQ multiplex PCR; TCRdb has only the in-frame clones, and not every one. The data contain 45,000 to 65,000 clones, roughly nine tenths of them seen just once; the ten biggest clones take up roughly 2.3%. Sample: PBMCs, taken from a glioma patient whose treatment included an IDH1 peptide vaccine. Receptor source: a man in his fifties or sixties with glioma. CDR3s include the opening cysteine and the closing phenylalanine or tryptophan. A D gene is named only where the DNA matches it firmly. Clone size is shown for a subset of rows, as once, few, many or a class of expanded clone.

clone_size: .
v_call: TRBV5-5
j_call: TRBJ1-3
d_call: .
cdr3_aa: CASRLAVGFSGNTIYF
cdr3_nt: TGTGCCAGCAGATTGGCAGTAGGGTTCTCTGGAAACACCATATATTTT

clone_size: .
v_call: TRBV2
j_call: TRBJ2-7
d_call: TRBD2
cdr3_aa: CASSEGTSGYEQYF
cdr3_nt: TGTGCCAGCAGTGAAGGGACTAGCGGCTACGAGCAGTACTTC

clone_size: .
v_call: TRBV30
j_call: TRBJ1-1
d_call: .
cdr3_aa: CAWKMGAVTEAFF
cdr3_nt: TGTGCCTGGAAAATGGGGGCGGTCACTGAAGCTTTCTTT

clone_size: few
v_call: TRBV6-5
j_call: TRBJ1-4
d_call: .
cdr3_aa: CASSAYRVTNEKLFF
cdr3_nt: TGTGCCAGCAGTGCCTACAGGGTAACTAATGAAAAACTGTTTTTT

clone_size: .
v_call: TRBV19
j_call: TRBJ2-2
d_call: .
cdr3_aa: CASRLGGDTGELFF
cdr3_nt: TGTGCCAGTAGGCTAGGAGGGGACACCGGGGAGCTGTTTTTT

clone_size: once
v_call: TRBV6-1
j_call: TRBJ1-2
d_call: .
cdr3_aa: CASTVREGGYTF
cdr3_nt: TGTGCCAGCACAGTAAGGGAGGGTGGCTACACCTTC

clone_size: .
v_call: TRBV7-8
j_call: TRBJ2-7
d_call: .
cdr3_aa: CASSPTGLYEQYF
cdr3_nt: TGTGCCAGCAGCCCGACAGGTCTCTACGAGCAGTACTTC

clone_size: .
v_call: TRBV30
j_call: TRBJ2-2
d_call: TRBD1
cdr3_aa: CAWVRQGDGGELFF
cdr3_nt: TGTGCCTGGGTCCGACAGGGGGACGGCGGGGAGCTGTTTTTT

clone_size: once
v_call: TRBV6-4
j_call: TRBJ1-2
d_call: .
cdr3_aa: CASSDMRNGYTF
cdr3_nt: TGTGCCAGCAGTGACATGAGGAATGGCTACACCTTC

clone_size: .
v_call: TRBV5-1
j_call: TRBJ2-1
d_call: TRBD2
cdr3_aa: CASSLVVLAGEGNEQFF
cdr3_nt: TGCGCCAGCAGCTTGGTCGTTCTAGCGGGGGAGGGCAATGAGCAGTTCTTC

clone_size: .
v_call: TRBV5-5
j_call: TRBJ1-4
d_call: .
cdr3_aa: CASSQDPAVATNEKLFF
cdr3_nt: TGCGCCAGCAGCCAAGATCCGGCGGTTGCAACTAATGAAAAACTGTTTTTT

clone_size: .
v_call: TRBV5-4
j_call: TRBJ2-2
d_call: .
cdr3_aa: CASSTPSGGGTGELFF
cdr3_nt: TGTGCCAGCAGCACCCCATCGGGGGGCGGCACCGGGGAGCTGTTTTTT

clone_size: .
v_call: TRBV27
j_call: TRBJ2-2
d_call: TRBD2
cdr3_aa: CASSLSGLAGVAGELFF
cdr3_nt: TGTGCCAGCAGTTTATCGGGACTAGCGGGAGTGGCCGGGGAGCTGTTTTTT

clone_size: .
v_call: TRBV7-9
j_call: TRBJ1-6
d_call: TRBD1
cdr3_aa: CASSGDRDNSPLHF
cdr3_nt: TGTGCCAGCAGCGGGGACAGGGATAATTCACCCCTCCACTTT

clone_size: .
v_call: TRBV5-1
j_call: TRBJ2-7
d_call: TRBD1
cdr3_aa: CASSSNGPGQSEQYF
cdr3_nt: TGCGCCAGCAGCTCCAATGGTCCGGGACAGTCGGAGCAGTACTTC

clone_size: .
v_call: TRBV19
j_call: TRBJ1-5
d_call: .
cdr3_aa: CASSMASYSNQPQHF
cdr3_nt: TGTGCCAGTAGTATGGCCAGCTATAGCAATCAGCCCCAGCATTTT

clone_size: .
v_call: TRBV18
j_call: TRBJ1-2
d_call: TRBD1
cdr3_aa: CASSPPGQGATHGYTF
cdr3_nt: TGTGCCAGCTCACCACCGGGACAGGGGGCGACGCATGGCTACACCTTC

clone_size: .
v_call: TRBV7-2
j_call: TRBJ2-7
d_call: TRBD1
cdr3_aa: CASSLTTGSYEQYF
cdr3_nt: TGTGCCAGCAGCTTAACGACAGGGAGCTACGAGCAGTACTTC

clone_size: .
v_call: TRBV9
j_call: TRBJ2-5
d_call: .
cdr3_aa: CASSVTGTGQETQYF
cdr3_nt: TGTGCCAGCAGTGTTACCGGGACTGGCCAAGAGACCCAGTACTTC

clone_size: .
v_call: TRBV6-1
j_call: TRBJ2-4
d_call: .
cdr3_aa: CASSERQGRENIQYF
cdr3_nt: TGTGCCAGCAGTGAACGTCAGGGAAGGGAAAACATTCAGTACTTC

clone_size: .
v_call: TRBV10-3
j_call: TRBJ1-2
d_call: .
cdr3_aa: CAISESSNYGYTF
cdr3_nt: TGTGCCATCAGTGAGAGTTCTAACTATGGCTACACCTTC

clone_size: .
v_call: TRBV4-3
j_call: TRBJ1-2
d_call: TRBD1
cdr3_aa: CASSHRTGGLVGYTF
cdr3_nt: TGCGCCAGCAGCCACCGGACAGGGGGGCTGGTTGGCTACACCTTC

clone_size: .
v_call: TRBV7-3
j_call: TRBJ1-5
d_call: TRBD1
cdr3_aa: CASSSDREQPQHF
cdr3_nt: TGTGCCAGCAGTTCCGACAGGGAGCAGCCCCAGCATTTT

clone_size: .
v_call: TRBV2
j_call: TRBJ1-4
d_call: .
cdr3_aa: CASTIPTEGEKLFF
cdr3_nt: TGTGCCAGCACGATACCTACCGAAGGTGAAAAACTGTTTTTT

clone_size: .
v_call: TRBV21-1
j_call: TRBJ2-7
d_call: .
cdr3_aa: CASSKDTSGTRWGYEQYF
cdr3_nt: TGTGCCAGCAGCAAAGATACTAGCGGAACCAGGTGGGGCTACGAGCAGTACTTC

clone_size: .
v_call: TRBV29-1
j_call: TRBJ2-3
d_call: TRBD2
cdr3_aa: CSVERLAGGFADTQYF
cdr3_nt: TGCAGCGTTGAACGGCTAGCGGGGGGGTTTGCAGATACGCAGTATTTT

clone_size: .
v_call: TRBV20-1
j_call: TRBJ2-7
d_call: TRBD2
cdr3_aa: CSGGASYEQYF
cdr3_nt: TGCAGCGGGGGGGCATCGTACGAGCAGTACTTC

clone_size: few
v_call: TRBV14
j_call: TRBJ1-2
d_call: .
cdr3_aa: CASSPLGGAARSTF
cdr3_nt: TGTGCCAGCAGCCCTTTAGGAGGGGCCGCTAGGAGCACCTTC

clone_size: .
v_call: TRBV15
j_call: TRBJ1-2
d_call: TRBD1
cdr3_aa: CATSSIRDRGRGGYTF
cdr3_nt: TGTGCCACCAGCAGTATCCGGGACAGGGGGCGGGGTGGCTACACCTTC

clone_size: .
v_call: TRBV25-1
j_call: TRBJ2-2
d_call: .
cdr3_aa: CASSSMTENTGELFF
cdr3_nt: TGTGCCAGCAGTTCCATGACCGAGAACACCGGGGAGCTGTTTTTT

clone_size: .
v_call: TRBV6-1
j_call: TRBJ1-2
d_call: .
cdr3_aa: CASSEAPGRPDGYTF
cdr3_nt: TGTGCCAGCAGTGAAGCGCCGGGCAGGCCCGATGGCTACACCTTC

clone_size: .
v_call: TRBV6-5
j_call: TRBJ1-1
d_call: .
cdr3_aa: CASSYEGLGIREAFF
cdr3_nt: TGTGCCAGCAGTTACGAAGGTCTTGGGATAAGGGAAGCTTTCTTT

clone_size: .
v_call: TRBV27
j_call: TRBJ2-6
d_call: .
cdr3_aa: CASSPQIRAGANVLTF
cdr3_nt: TGTGCCAGCAGTCCTCAGATTAGGGCCGGGGCCAACGTCCTGACTTTC

clone_size: .
v_call: TRBV9
j_call: TRBJ2-5
d_call: .
cdr3_aa: CASSGSRWGETQYF
cdr3_nt: TGTGCCAGCAGCGGTTCACGGTGGGGAGAGACCCAGTACTTC

clone_size: .
v_call: TRBV19
j_call: TRBJ1-6
d_call: .
cdr3_aa: CASGGQNSPLHF
cdr3_nt: TGTGCCAGTGGGGGACAAAATTCACCCCTCCACTTT

clone_size: .
v_call: TRBV6-5
j_call: TRBJ2-7
d_call: .
cdr3_aa: CASSYDYEQYF
cdr3_nt: TGTGCCAGCAGTTACGACTACGAGCAGTACTTC

clone_size: .
v_call: TRBV18
j_call: TRBJ1-6
d_call: .
cdr3_aa: CASSGGGNNSPLHF
cdr3_nt: TGTGCCAGCTCAGGAGGGGGTAATAATTCACCCCTCCACTTT

clone_size: .
v_call: TRBV27
j_call: TRBJ2-7
d_call: TRBD2
cdr3_aa: CASAGRGSYEQYF
cdr3_nt: TGTGCCAGCGCCGGGAGGGGCTCCTACGAGCAGTACTTC

clone_size: .
v_call: TRBV7-2
j_call: TRBJ1-4
d_call: .
cdr3_aa: CASSARPGGKLFF
cdr3_nt: TGTGCCAGCAGCGCCCGGCCCGGTGGAAAACTGTTTTTT

clone_size: .
v_call: TRBV5-1
j_call: TRBJ1-2
d_call: TRBD1
cdr3_aa: CASSLEGTEGYGYTF
cdr3_nt: TGCGCCAGCAGCTTGGAAGGGACAGAGGGCTATGGCTACACCTTC

clone_size: .
v_call: TRBV12-5
j_call: TRBJ2-2
d_call: .
cdr3_aa: CASGPTGELFF
cdr3_nt: TGTGCTAGTGGTCCTACCGGGGAGCTGTTTTTT

clone_size: .
v_call: TRBV7-9
j_call: TRBJ2-7
d_call: .
cdr3_aa: CASSLGPGYEQYF
cdr3_nt: TGTGCCAGCAGCTTAGGCCCAGGTTACGAGCAGTACTTC

clone_size: .
v_call: TRBV28
j_call: TRBJ2-7
d_call: TRBD2
cdr3_aa: CASSPTSGRAGEYF
cdr3_nt: TGTGCCAGCAGTCCGACTAGCGGGAGGGCCGGGGAGTACTTC

clone_size: .
v_call: TRBV7-9
j_call: TRBJ1-1
d_call: .
cdr3_aa: CASSEEGVTEAFF
cdr3_nt: TGTGCCAGCAGCGAAGAGGGGGTGACTGAAGCTTTCTTT

clone_size: .
v_call: TRBV7-9
j_call: TRBJ2-1
d_call: .
cdr3_aa: CASSPKIASSSYNEQFF
cdr3_nt: TGTGCCAGCAGCCCGAAAATTGCCTCGAGCTCCTACAATGAGCAGTTCTTC

clone_size: .
v_call: TRBV27
j_call: TRBJ2-1
d_call: TRBD2
cdr3_aa: CASSLFPGGNEQFF
cdr3_nt: TGTGCCAGCAGTTTATTCCCGGGAGGGAATGAGCAGTTCTTC